These 16 T cell receptor beta chains share one sample of origin, sequenced in a study of blood T cell repertoires in COVID-19. Only in-frame clones appear in the TCRdb table, and some are missing; sequencing was by immunoSEQ multiplex PCR. The sample lists roughly 300,000 clones, 81% seen once, with around 3.2% in the top ten. Sequencing used peripheral blood. All receptors come from a woman aged 55-70 years with active or convalescent COVID-19.

The genes are TRBV9 and TRBJ2-2; possibly TRBD1 for D (5 bases). The CDR3 is 15 amino acids. V gave up 4 bases and J gave up 0 bases, with 10 bases separating them. CDR1 is SGDLS and CDR2 is YYNGEE in the germline V gene. The CDR3 region has the DNA TGTGCCAGCAGCCCTCGGACACCGAACACCGGGGAGCTGTTTTTT. Its protein product is CASSPRTPNTGELFF. The whole variable domain, filled in from reference TRBV9 and TRBJ2-2, reads DSGVTQTPKHLITATGQRVTLRCSPRSGDLSVYWYQQSLDQGLQFLIQYYNGEERAKGNILERFSAQQFPDLHSELNLSSLELGDSALYFCASSPRTPNTGELFFGEGSRLTVL.

The chain recombines TRBV12-5 with TRBJ1-1; D is perhaps TRBD1 (5 bases). The germline CDR1 and CDR2 sequences are LGHNT and FRNRAP. The CDR3 has 17 residues. V gave up 0 bases and J gave up 3 bases, with 17 bases separating them. The DNA for the CDR3 is TGTGCTAGTGGTTTGGTACGGGGCGGGGAACATGACACTGAAGCTTTCTTT. It codes for CASGLVRGGEHDTEAFF.

The chain carries TRBV9 and TRBJ2-7; 12 bases agree with TRBD1. V was pared by 3 bases and J by 6 bases, with 4 bases of the junction left unmatched. CDR1 SGDLS and CDR2 YYNGEE come from the germline V gene. CDR3 length equals 14 residues. The CDR3 protein is CASSAGTGGSEQYF. In DNA, the CDR3 is TGTGCCAGCAGCGCCGGGACAGGGGGCTCCGAGCAGTACTTC.

This chain joins TRBV6-6 and TRBJ2-4; 8 nucleotides align to TRBD1. The CDR3 totals 14 residues. CDR1 and CDR2 (germline): MNHNY, SVGAGI (reference sequence). J lost 5 bases, V lost 6 bases, and 6 bases had no gene match. CDR3 protein: CASSWGTGENIQYF. The CDR3 bases are TGTGCCAGCAGCTGGGGGACAGGAGAAAACATTCAGTACTTC.

V is TRBV15 and J is TRBJ2-1; 10 bases are a match to TRBD2. The CDR3 extends over 17 amino acids. V lost 2 bases to trimming and J lost 2 bases; unmatched junction nucleotides: 6. Germline-derived CDR1 and CDR2 are LNHNV and YYDKDF (reference sequence). CDR3 residues: CATSRPRLAGAYNEQFF. The CDR3 DNA follows: TGTGCCACCAGCAGACCCAGGCTAGCGGGGGCCTACAATGAGCAGTTCTTC.

The rearrangement uses TRBV3-1 (or the pseudogene TRBV3-2) and TRBJ1-6; 8 bases match TRBD1. V shed 8 bases, J shed 3 bases, and the junction held 6 bases outside the gene matches. The germline V gene has CDR1 LGHDT and CDR2 YNNKEL (reference sequence). The CDR3 spans 15 residues. The CDR3 nucleotides read TGTGCCAGCGCCCGACAGGGGATCTATAATTCACCCCTCCACTTT. The encoded protein is CASARQGIYNSPLHF.

CDR3 coding DNA: TGTGCCAGCAGTTACTCGGGGACAGGGGGAAGTCAGCCCCAGCATTTT. Protein sequence: CASSYSGTGGSQPQHF. The chain links TRBV6-5 to TRBJ1-5; 11 bases are shared with TRBD1. Germline lookup yields CDR1 MNHEY and CDR2 SVGAGI. J gave up 6 bases and V 0 bases, and 4 bases lay outside the gene matches. The CDR3 sequence is 16 residues long.

This clone was observed a few times. The chain is built from TRBV5-6 and TRBJ2-2; D call uncertain. Germline CDR1 and CDR2: SGHDT and YYEEEE. The CDR3 has 15 residues. Trimming left V 0 bases short and J 6 bases short, with 12 bases between. Here the CDR3 DNA reads TGTGCCAGCAGCTTGGTTAGCCCCCTCCCCGGGGAGCTGTTTTTT. Residues: CASSLVSPLPGELFF.

The rearrangement uses TRBV7-3 and TRBJ2-1; TRBD2 matches 12 bases. This CDR3 is built from 17 residues. Germline lookup yields CDR1 SGHTA and CDR2 FQGTGA. Losses at the gene ends were 0 bases for V and 7 bases for J; bases not matched to a gene: 7. CDR3 bases: TGTGCCAGCAGCTTAACCTTGCTAGCGGGGGGGCCGAATGAGCAGTTCTTC. Its translation is CASSLTLLAGGPNEQFF. Full variable domain (rest looked up from reference TRBV7-3 and TRBJ2-1): GAGVSQTPSNKVTEKGKYVELRCDPISGHTALYWYRQSLGQGPEFLIYFQGTGAADDSGLPNDRFFAVRPEGSVSTLKIQRTERGDSAVYLCASSLTLLAGGPNEQFFGPGTRLTVL.

The J gene is TRBJ1-2, the V gene TRBV10-2, with no clear D. The V end was cut by 4 bases, the J end by 8 bases, with 17 bases between. The CDR3 runs to 14 residues. Germline V gives CDR1 WSHSY, CDR2 SAAADI. The CDR3 region has the DNA TGCGCCAGCAGTGGGACGGGATTCTTTAAAGGCTACACCTTC. Its protein product is CASSGTGFFKGYTF.

The chain combines TRBV7-2 with TRBJ1-4; no clear D gene. The CDR3 length is 13 residues. V was shortened by 3 bases and J by 4 bases, with 6 bases between the two germline ends. Germline assignment: CDR1 SGHTA and CDR2 FQGNSA. CDR3: CASSFQDNEKLFF. CDR3 DNA sequence: TGTGCCAGCAGCTTCCAGGATAATGAAAAACTGTTTTTT.

The rearrangement joins TRBV28 to TRBJ2-5, with 10 bases aligning to TRBD1. J lost 4 bases, V lost 6 bases, and 8 bases had no gene match. This CDR3 is 15 amino acids long. Germline V gene data show CDR1 as MDHEN and CDR2 as SYDVKM. The CDR3 coding sequence is TGTGCCAGCAGCCCTGACAGGGGGCGCGGAGAGACCCAGTACTTC. Its translation is CASSPDRGRGETQYF.

This chain joins TRBV7-2 and TRBJ1-2; 8 nucleotides align to TRBD1. The CDR3 sequence is 16 residues long. Per germline, CDR1 SGHTA and CDR2 FQGNSA. The V segment lost 6 bases and the J segment 4 bases; nucleotides outside the gene matches: 13. CDR3 protein: CASSYRQGRTFYGYTF. The CDR3 coding sequence is TGTGCCAGCAGTTACCGACAGGGGCGTACCTTCTATGGCTACACCTTC.

The genes are TRBV27 and TRBJ1-2; D is perhaps TRBD1 (5 bases). V lost 6 bases and J lost 6, with 14 bases in between. The CDR3 spans 13 residues. Germline values: CDR1 MNHEY, CDR2 SMNVEV (reference sequence). The CDR3 DNA sequence: TGTGCCAGCAGCCAACGCGGGGCAGATGGCTACACCTTC. Its translation is CASSQRGADGYTF.

The gene calls are TRBV19 and TRBJ2-7; perhaps TRBD2 as D (7 bases). This CDR3 spans 14 amino acids. Looked up from germline, CDR1 is LNHDA and CDR2 is SQIVND (reference sequence). V dropped 5 bases and J dropped 3 bases, with 14 bases sitting between them. The CDR3 sequence: CASSLRGPNYEQYF. CDR3 DNA: TGTGCCAGTAGTCTGCGGGGGCCAAACTACGAGCAGTACTTC.

This clone was seen a handful of times. The V gene is TRBV6-2 or TRBV6-3, the J gene TRBJ1-2; no definite D call. The germline gives CDR1 MNHEY, CDR2 SVGEGT. Trimming cost V 2 bases and J 3 bases, with 7 bases left between them. The CDR3 consists of 13 residues. CDR3 residues: CASSYNRDYGYTF. Here the CDR3 DNA reads TGTGCCAGCAGTTACAACCGGGACTATGGCTACACCTTC.